Below, one T cell receptor beta chain is given with its context. A J-beta primer mix and a sample-barcoded 5' primer were used in a second PCR of roughly 7 to 12 cycles. TCRdb redid the calling of the 5' RACE reads with MiXCR, one entry per CDR3 protein. Of about 620,000 distinct CDR3 sequences listed, approximately 52% are singletons. Trimming stripped 2 bases from V and 7 bases from J, with 25 bases between. CDR1 and CDR2 (germline): SGHRS, YFSETQ. CDR3 length: 17 residues. These data originate in a study of blood T cells in healthy people across ages. This sequence originates from a woman older than 75 in good health. Material: blood. The chain combines TRBV5-1 with TRBJ2-7; a weak D match, TRBD1 (6 bases). Written as DNA, the CDR3 is TGCGCCAGCAGCTTCACACAGAATGGACAGCCGACCAATGAGCAGTACTTC. Translation gives CASSFTQNGQPTNEQYF.